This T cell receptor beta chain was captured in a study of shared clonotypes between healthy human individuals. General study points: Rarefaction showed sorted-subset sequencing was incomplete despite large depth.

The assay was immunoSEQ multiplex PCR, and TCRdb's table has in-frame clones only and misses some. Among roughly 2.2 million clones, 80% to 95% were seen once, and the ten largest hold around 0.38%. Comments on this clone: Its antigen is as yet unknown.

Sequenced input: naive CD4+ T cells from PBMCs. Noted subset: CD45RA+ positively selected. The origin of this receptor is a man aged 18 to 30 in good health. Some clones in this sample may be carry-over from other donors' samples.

CDR3: CASSLRSGDAYEQYF. The CDR3 nucleotides read TGCGCCAGCAGCTTACGAAGCGGGGATGCCTACGAGCAGTACTTC. The chain links TRBV5-1 to TRBJ2-7, with 7 bases that match TRBD2. The CDR3 totals 15 residues. The V and J ends lost 2 bases and 2 bases, in that order; junction bases with no gene match: 7. Looked up from germline, CDR1 is SGHRS and CDR2 is YFSETQ.